The 18 T cell receptor beta chains in this list originate from one sample, sequenced in a study of blood T cells in healthy people across ages. Together with a sample-barcoded 5' primer, a J-beta primer mix was included in a second PCR lasting about 7 to 12 cycles. TCRdb independently ran MiXCR on the 5' RACE reads; one entry per CDR3 protein. The sample contains about 970,000 distinct CDR3 sequences, roughly half of which appear only once. The sequenced sample consisted of blood. These receptors were taken from a woman in her fifties or sixties in good health.

V gene TRBV9 combines with J gene TRBJ2-5; D is undetermined. This CDR3 contains 14 residues. Germline CDR1 is SGDLS and CDR2 is YYNGEE. V was pared by 3 bases and J by 5 bases, with 14 bases between. The chain's CDR3 is CASSALPGRETQYF. The DNA of the CDR3 is TGTGCCAGCAGCGCCCTGCCGGGTCGGGAGACCCAGTACTTC. Combining the CDR3 with reference TRBV9 and TRBJ2-5 gives the whole variable domain DSGVTQTPKHLITATGQRVTLRCSPRSGDLSVYWYQQSLDQGLQFLIQYYNGEERAKGNILERFSAQQFPDLHSELNLSSLELGDSALYFCASSALPGRETQYFGPGTRLLVL.

This clonotype was observed a few times. The genes are TRBV20-1 and TRBJ2-1; no clear D gene. The CDR3 runs to 11 residues. V was trimmed by 4 bases and J by 5 bases, leaving 6 bases between them. Looked up from germline, CDR1 is DFQATT and CDR2 is SNEGSKA (reference sequence). Here the CDR3 reads CSATPHNEQFF. The CDR3 DNA reads TGCAGTGCTACCCCGCACAATGAGCAGTTCTTC.

This chain connects TRBV29-1 to TRBJ1-2; D is perhaps TRBD1 (5 bases). The CDR3 covers 12 residues. In germline, CDR1 is SQVTM, CDR2 ANQGSEA. The V end lost 4 bases, the J end lost 11 bases, and 17 bases lay between the germline ends. The DNA of the CDR3 is TGCAGCGTTGGAGAAAGGGGTTCGGTTTACACCTTC. This gives the protein CSVGERGSVYTF.

The chain has TRBV7-9 and TRBJ1-1; 8 bases are shared with TRBD1. In germline, CDR1 is SEHNR, CDR2 FQNEAQ (reference sequence). With V trimmed by 4 bases and J by 1 base, 2 bases remained unmatched. The CDR3 is 14 residues long. This chain's CDR3 is CASSSGGGNTEAFF. The CDR3 region has the DNA TGTGCCAGCAGCTCAGGGGGCGGGAACACTGAAGCTTTCTTT.

This clonotype was detected only a few times. The rearrangement uses TRBV6-1 and TRBJ2-7; D is uncertain. Trimming stripped 6 bases from V and 0 bases from J, with 15 bases between. The germline CDR1 and CDR2 sequences are MNHNS and SASEGT. This CDR3 comprises 15 residues. CDR3 loop: CASRSTDSPSYEQYF. Here the CDR3 DNA reads TGTGCCAGCAGAAGCACGGATTCCCCCTCCTACGAGCAGTACTTC.

This chain links TRBV21-1 with TRBJ2-1; TRBD1, the table's D call, was not compared with the DNA. TRBV21-1 corresponds to a pseudogene. There are 17 residues in the CDR3. CDR3 sequence reads: CASSKRGTASTIGEQFF. CDR3 nucleotide sequence: TGTGCCAGCAGCAAACGCGGGACAGCCTCGACCATCGGTGAGCAGTTCTTC.

This clonotype was seen a single time. The CDR3 spells CASSQQGGPYEQYF. CDR3 nucleotide sequence: TGTGCCAGCTCACAACAGGGGGGGCCCTACGAGCAGTACTTC. The chain uses TRBV18 and TRBJ2-7, with a possible D match to TRBD1 (8 bases). With 4 bases removed from V and 2 bases from J, the gap between germline ends came to 12 bases. The germline CDR1 and CDR2 sequences are KGHSH and LQKENI. CDR3 size: 14 residues.

The V and J genes are TRBV20-1 and TRBJ2-3; weak D call: TRBD1 (6 bases). Deletions cut 4 bases from V and 2 bases from J, with 10 bases between. Looked up from germline, CDR1 is DFQATT and CDR2 is SNEGSKA (reference sequence). The length of the CDR3 is 13 residues. The CDR3 sequence is CSAIGTITDTQYF. The CDR3 bases are TGCAGTGCTATAGGGACAATCACAGATACGCAGTATTTT.

This clonotype was detected only a few times. Written as DNA, the CDR3 is TGTGCCAGCAGCTTAGCGGGGTTCGAGCAGTACTTC. Protein sequence: CASSLAGFEQYF. The V gene is TRBV7-9, the J gene TRBJ2-7; D unclear. Germline CDR1 SEHNR, CDR2 FQNEAQ (reference sequence). V gave up 0 bases and J gave up 6 bases, with 6 bases separating them. The CDR3 length is 12 residues.

V gene TRBV10-3 combines with J gene TRBJ2-7, with D unclear. The V end was cut by 5 bases, the J end by 7 bases, with 12 bases between. From germline, CDR1 is ENHRY and CDR2 SYGVKD. This CDR3 has 12 residues. CDR3 sequence: CAISSHLEEQYF. DNA for the CDR3: TGTGCCATCAGTTCTCACCTCGAAGAGCAGTACTTC.

The CDR3 loop reads CASSPQRLTNEQFF. As DNA, the CDR3 is TGTGCCAGCAGCCCTCAAAGATTGACCAATGAGCAGTTCTTC. The chain uses TRBV3-1 and TRBJ2-1; no clear D gene. The germline gives CDR1 LGHDT, CDR2 YNNKEL (reference sequence). Trimming removed 4 bases from V and 6 bases from J, with 13 bases in between. The CDR3 consists of 14 residues.

The CDR3 nucleotides are TGTGCCACCGGTACAGGGCTCTCAGAGACCCAGTACTTC. This codes for CATGTGLSETQYF. J is TRBJ2-5 and V is TRBV24-1, with D possibly being TRBD1 (6 bases). The germline V and J ends were trimmed by 9 bases and 4 bases, with 14 bases remaining between them. The CDR3 spans 13 residues. The germline V gene has CDR1 KGHDR and CDR2 SFDVKD.

V gene TRBV20-1 combines with J gene TRBJ2-3; 13 bases align to TRBD2. The trim removed 1 base at V and 3 bases at J, leaving 7 bases unmatched. In germline, CDR1 is DFQATT, CDR2 SNEGSKA (reference sequence). This CDR3 is built from 17 residues. For the CDR3, the DNA is TGCAGTGCTAGAGGAACTAGCGGGAGGGCGGGGACAGATACGCAGTATTTT. It is translated as CSARGTSGRAGTDTQYF.

J is TRBJ2-4 and V is TRBV28, with D tentatively TRBD1 (8 bases). The tail of the sequence fits TRBJ2-7 better, so the J call may be wrong. CDR1 is MDHEN and CDR2 is SYDVKM in the germline V gene. This CDR3 spans 18 amino acids. The CDR3 loop reads CASSLMGGTGLRVYEQYF. The CDR3 DNA sequence: TGTGCCAGCAGTTTAATGGGGGGGACAGGACTTAGAGTGTACGAGCAGTACTTC.

For this clonotype: At one of its ends the junction is not consistent with the germline gene, which may arise from a read error. The chain joins TRBV25-1 to TRBJ2-5; the D call may be TRBD1 or TRBD2 (5 bases each). The J call may be wrong; the DNA end is better matched by TRBJ2-7. The CDR3 has 14 amino acids. Germline loops: CDR1 MGHDK, CDR2 SYGVNS. The CDR3 reads CAGSEAGDLYEQYF. CDR3 DNA sequence: TGTGCCGGCAGTGAAGCCGGGGACCTCTACGAGCAGTACTTC.

The chain employs TRBV6-5 and TRBJ2-5; 14 nucleotides line up with TRBD2. CDR3 length: 16 residues. V lost 6 bases and J lost 11; bases outside the gene matches: 14. Germline V lookup: CDR1 MNHEY, CDR2 SVGAGI. The CDR3 loop is CASSRLAGGLGNEQYF. The CDR3 DNA reads TGTGCCAGCAGCCGACTAGCGGGAGGGCTAGGTAATGAGCAGTACTTC.

This clonotype was seen once. The J gene is TRBJ2-5, the V gene TRBV30, with TRBD1 as a possible D gene (6 bases). CDR3 size: 16 residues. V lost 1 base and J 7 bases, leaving 22 bases between the germline ends. Germline CDR1 is GTSNPN and CDR2 is SVGIG (reference sequence). The CDR3 reads CAWSAYRTLQGGTQYF. CDR3 in DNA: TGTGCCTGGAGTGCCTACAGGACCTTGCAAGGGGGGACCCAGTACTTC.

This clonotype has just a few counts. V gene TRBV7-2 combines with J gene TRBJ2-7, with D unclear. From germline, CDR1 is SGHTA and CDR2 FQGNSA. Trimming took 0 bases from V and 0 from J, leaving 18 bases between them. CDR3 length: 18 residues. CDR3 amino acids: CASSLALSGRMSSYEQYF. The CDR3 coding sequence is TGTGCCAGCAGCTTAGCGCTGAGTGGACGTATGAGCTCCTACGAGCAGTACTTC. Together with reference TRBV7-2 and TRBJ2-7, the CDR3 gives the full variable domain: GAGVSQSPSNKVTEKGKDVELRCDPISGHTALYWYRQSLGQGLEFLIYFQGNSAPDKSGLPSDRFSAERTGGSVSTLTIQRTQQEDSAVYLCASSLALSGRMSSYEQYFGPGTRLTVT.